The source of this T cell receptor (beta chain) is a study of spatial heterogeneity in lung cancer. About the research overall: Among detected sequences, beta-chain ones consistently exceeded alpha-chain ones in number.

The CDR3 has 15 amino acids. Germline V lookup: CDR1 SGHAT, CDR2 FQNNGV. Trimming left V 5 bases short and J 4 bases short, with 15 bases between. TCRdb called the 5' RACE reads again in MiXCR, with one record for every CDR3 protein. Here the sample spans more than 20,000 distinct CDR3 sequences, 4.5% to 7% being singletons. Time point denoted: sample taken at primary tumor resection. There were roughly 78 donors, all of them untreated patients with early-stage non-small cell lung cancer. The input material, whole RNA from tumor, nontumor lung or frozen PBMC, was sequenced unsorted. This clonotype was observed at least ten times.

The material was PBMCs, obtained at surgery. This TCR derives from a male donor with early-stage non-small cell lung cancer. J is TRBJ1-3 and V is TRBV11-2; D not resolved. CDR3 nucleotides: TGTGCCAGCAGCCCCGGGCTACGATACGGAAACACCATATATTTT. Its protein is CASSPGLRYGNTIYF.